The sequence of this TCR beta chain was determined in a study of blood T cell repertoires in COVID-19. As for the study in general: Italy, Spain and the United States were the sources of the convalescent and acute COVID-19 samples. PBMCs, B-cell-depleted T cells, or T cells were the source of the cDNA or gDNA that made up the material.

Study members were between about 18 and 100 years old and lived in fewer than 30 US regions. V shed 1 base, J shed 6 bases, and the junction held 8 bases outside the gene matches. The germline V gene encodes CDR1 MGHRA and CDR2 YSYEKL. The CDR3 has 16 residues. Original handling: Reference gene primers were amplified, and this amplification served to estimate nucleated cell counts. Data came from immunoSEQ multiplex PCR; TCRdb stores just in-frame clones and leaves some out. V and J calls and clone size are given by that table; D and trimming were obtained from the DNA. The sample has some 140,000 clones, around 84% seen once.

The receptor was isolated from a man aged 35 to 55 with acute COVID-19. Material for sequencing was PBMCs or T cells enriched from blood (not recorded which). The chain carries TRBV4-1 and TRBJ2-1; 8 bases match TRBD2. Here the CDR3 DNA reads TGCGCCAGCAGCCAAGGAGCCTTCGGGGGGGCCAATGAGCAGTTCTTC. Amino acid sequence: CASSQGAFGGANEQFF.